This TCR beta chain derives from a study of blood T cell repertoires in COVID-19. Germline V CDR1 and CDR2: MGHDK, SYGVNS. CDR3 length: 13 residues. Trimming cost V 9 bases and J 4 bases; bases outside gene matches: 4. This clone appeared a single time. Authors' analysis steps: From reference gene primer amplification, estimates of nucleated cell counts were derived. TCRdb's table, derived via immunoSEQ multiplex PCR, lists solely in-frame clones and lacks some. For V, J and clone size, that table is used; D and trimming come from the DNA. The table shows around 230,000 clones, with around 90% occurring only once.

The clonotype originates from a man between 60 and 70 years old who had recovered from COVID-19. The chain links TRBV25-1 to TRBJ2-2, with 8 bases identical to TRBD2. The specimen sequenced was peripheral blood. The CDR3 DNA reads TGTGCCAGTCGGGGGGGAGGCACCGGGGAGCTGTTTTTT. Encoded protein: CASRGGGTGELFF. The full variable domain, in which reference TRBV25-1 and TRBJ2-2 provide the parts outside the CDR3, is EADIYQTPRYLVIGTGKKITLECSQTMGHDKMYWYQQDPGMELHLIHYSYGVNSTEKGDLSSESTVSRIRTEHFPLTLESARPSHTSQYLCASRGGGTGELFFGEGSRLTVL.